The source of this T cell receptor beta chain is a study of blood T cell repertoires in COVID-19. At the level of the study: PBMCs, B-cell-depleted T cells, or T cells provided the cDNA or gDNA that made up the material.

This CDR3 contains 14 residues. The germline V gene encodes CDR1 SNHLY and CDR2 FYNNEI. Trimming cost V 5 bases and J 8 bases; bases outside gene matches: 6. In the original processing: The authors estimated nucleated cell counts from reference gene primer amplification. Generated by immunoSEQ multiplex PCR, the TCRdb table keeps only in-frame clones and is missing some. The V and J calls and clone size are taken from that table; D and trimming were inferred from the DNA. Counted here are 200,000 to 300,000 clones, over 80% occurring once; the ten biggest clones make up around 6.4%. In its sample, this clone was seen once.

Sequenced material: peripheral blood. This chain connects TRBV2 to TRBJ2-4; 10 bases agree with TRBD1. The source of this sequence is a woman aged 60-75 years with active or convalescent COVID-19. The chain's CDR3 is CASSTGQGGDIQYF. The CDR3 DNA sequence: TGTGCCAGCAGTACAGGACAGGGGGGGGACATTCAGTACTTC.